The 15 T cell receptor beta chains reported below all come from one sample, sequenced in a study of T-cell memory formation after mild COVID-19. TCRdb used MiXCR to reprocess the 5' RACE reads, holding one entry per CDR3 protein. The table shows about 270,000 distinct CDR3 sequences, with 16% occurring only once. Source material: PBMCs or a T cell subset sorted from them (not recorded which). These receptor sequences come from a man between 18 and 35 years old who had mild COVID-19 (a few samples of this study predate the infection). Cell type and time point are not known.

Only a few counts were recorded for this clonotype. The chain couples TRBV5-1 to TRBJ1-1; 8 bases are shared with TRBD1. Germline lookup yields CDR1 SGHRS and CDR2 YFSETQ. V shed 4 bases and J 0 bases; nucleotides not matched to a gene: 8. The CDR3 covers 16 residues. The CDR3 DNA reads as TGCGCCAGCAGCCCGCTGACAGGGGCCATGAACACTGAAGCTTTCTTT. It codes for CASSPLTGAMNTEAFF.

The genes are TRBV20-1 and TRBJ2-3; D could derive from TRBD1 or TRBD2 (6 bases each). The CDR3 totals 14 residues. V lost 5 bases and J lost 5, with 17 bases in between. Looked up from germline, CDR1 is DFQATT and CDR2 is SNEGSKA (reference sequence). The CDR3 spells CSAVSEGGLDTQYF. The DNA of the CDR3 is TGCAGTGCTGTTAGCGAGGGGGGCTTAGATACGCAGTATTTT.

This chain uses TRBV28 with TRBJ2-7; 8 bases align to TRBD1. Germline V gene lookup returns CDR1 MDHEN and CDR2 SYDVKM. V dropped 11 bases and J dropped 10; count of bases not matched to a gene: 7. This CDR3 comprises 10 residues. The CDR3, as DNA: TGTGCCCGCCAGGGACAGGACCAGTACGTC. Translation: CARQGQDQYV.

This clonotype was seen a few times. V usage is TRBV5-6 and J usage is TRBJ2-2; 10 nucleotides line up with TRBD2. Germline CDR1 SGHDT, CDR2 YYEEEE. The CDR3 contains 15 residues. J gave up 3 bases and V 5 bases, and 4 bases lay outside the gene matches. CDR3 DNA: TGTGCCAGCAGTAGAGGACTAGCGGACACCGGGGAGCTGTTTTTT. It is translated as CASSRGLADTGELFF.

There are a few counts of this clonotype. The DNA of the CDR3 is TGTGCCAGCAGGGGCCAGTCCTCTGGGGCCAACGTCCTGACTTTC. Translation: CASRGQSSGANVLTF. The chain recombines TRBV6-5 with TRBJ2-6; D unclear. Germline V gives CDR1 MNHEY, CDR2 SVGAGI. CDR3 length: 15 residues. Trimming left V 6 bases short and J 0 bases short, with 9 bases between.

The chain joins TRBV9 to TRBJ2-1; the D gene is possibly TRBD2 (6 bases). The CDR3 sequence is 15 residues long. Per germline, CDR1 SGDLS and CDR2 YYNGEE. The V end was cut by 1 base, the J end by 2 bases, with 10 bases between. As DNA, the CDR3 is TGTGCCAGCAGCGTATTGGGGGGTACCTACAATGAGCAGTTCTTC. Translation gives CASSVLGGTYNEQFF.

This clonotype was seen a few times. CDR3 nucleotides: TGTGCCAGCAGCGCCCCTCCCGGTGGCTACACCTTC. Its protein is CASSAPPGGYTF. The chain carries TRBV9 and TRBJ1-2; D not certain. CDR1 SGDLS and CDR2 YYNGEE come from the germline V gene. The CDR3 is 12 residues long. The germline V and J ends were trimmed by 3 bases and 7 bases, with 10 bases remaining between them.

The CDR3 region is CASSLTSGGYLGTDTQYF. DNA of the CDR3: TGTGCCAGCAGCTTGACTAGCGGGGGGTACCTGGGCACAGATACGCAGTATTTT. The chain links TRBV7-9 to TRBJ2-3, with 13 bases aligning to TRBD2. With V trimmed by 3 bases and J by 1 base, 7 bases remained unmatched. The germline V gene has CDR1 SEHNR and CDR2 FQNEAQ (reference sequence). CDR3 length: 18 residues.

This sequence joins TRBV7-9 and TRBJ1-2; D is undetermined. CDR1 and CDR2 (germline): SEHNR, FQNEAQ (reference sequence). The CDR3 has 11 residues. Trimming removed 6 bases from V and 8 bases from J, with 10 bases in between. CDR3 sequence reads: CASSQQYGYTF. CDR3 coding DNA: TGTGCCAGCAGTCAACAGTACGGCTACACCTTC. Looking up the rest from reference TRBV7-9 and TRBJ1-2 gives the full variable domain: DTGVSQNPRHKITKRGQNVTFRCDPISEHNRLYWYRQTLGQGPEFLTYFQNEAQLEKSRLLSDRFSAERPKGSFSTLEIQRTEQGDSAMYLCASSQQYGYTFGSGTRLTVV.

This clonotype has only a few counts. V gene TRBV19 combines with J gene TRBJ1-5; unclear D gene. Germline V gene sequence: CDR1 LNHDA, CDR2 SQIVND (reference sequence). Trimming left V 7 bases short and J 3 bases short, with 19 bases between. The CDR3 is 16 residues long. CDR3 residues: CASMSLGGRYNQPQHF. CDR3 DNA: TGTGCCAGTATGAGTCTGGGCGGCCGGTACAATCAGCCCCAGCATTTT.

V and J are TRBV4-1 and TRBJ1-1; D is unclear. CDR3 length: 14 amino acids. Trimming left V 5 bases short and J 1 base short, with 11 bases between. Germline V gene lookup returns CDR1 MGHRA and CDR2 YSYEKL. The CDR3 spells CASSGRVGNTEAFF. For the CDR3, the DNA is TGCGCCAGCAGCGGGCGCGTGGGGAACACTGAAGCTTTCTTT.

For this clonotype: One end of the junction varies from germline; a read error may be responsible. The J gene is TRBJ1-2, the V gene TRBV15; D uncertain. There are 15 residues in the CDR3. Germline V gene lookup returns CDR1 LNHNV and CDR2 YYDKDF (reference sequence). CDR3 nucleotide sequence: TGTGCCACCAGCAGAGATCAGAGTCGGGAATATGGCAACACCTTC. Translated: CATSRDQSREYGNTF.

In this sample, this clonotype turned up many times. CDR3: CAISEQVVGYTF. The CDR3 DNA reads TGTGCCATCAGTGAACAGGTCGTCGGCTACACCTTC. The chain joins TRBV10-3 to TRBJ1-2; weak D call: TRBD1 (5 bases). CDR1 is ENHRY, CDR2 SYGVKD, per germline. Trimming cost V 3 bases and J 8 bases, with 10 bases left between them. This CDR3 region has 12 residues.

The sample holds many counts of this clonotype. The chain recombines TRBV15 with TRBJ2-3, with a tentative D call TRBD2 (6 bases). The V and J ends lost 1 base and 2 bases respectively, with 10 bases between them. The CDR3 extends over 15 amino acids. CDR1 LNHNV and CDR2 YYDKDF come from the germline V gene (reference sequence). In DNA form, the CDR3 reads TGTGCCACCAGCAGAGTTAGCGGTAACACAGATACGCAGTATTTT. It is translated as CATSRVSGNTDTQYF.

The DNA for the CDR3 is TGTGCCAGTAGTATAGGACCAGGGGATACGCAGTATTTT. Protein product: CASSIGPGDTQYF. The rearrangement uses TRBV19 and TRBJ2-3; tentative D call: TRBD1 (5 bases). V shed 1 base and J shed 6 bases, with 8 bases lying between them. Germline V CDR1 and CDR2: LNHDA, SQIVND (reference sequence). The CDR3 sequence is 13 residues long.